The clone carrying this T cell receptor (beta chain) was detected only once. These data come from a study of shared clonotypes between healthy human individuals. The CDR3 extends over 17 amino acids. V trimming: 0 bases; J trimming: 7 bases; junction bases outside the gene matches: 13. Germline V gives CDR1 SGHRS, CDR2 YFSETQ. The method was immunoSEQ multiplex PCR; TCRdb's version includes in-frame clones alone and lacks a portion of them. This sample has 1,400,000 or so clones, with about 98.5% found just once. This TCR was recovered from a man aged 25-45 years in good health. This rearrangement joins TRBV5-1 to TRBJ2-5; TRBD2 matches 9 bases. Specimen: naive CD4+ T cells sorted from blood. As to subset: CD45RA+ positively selected. The CDR3 DNA sequence: TGCGCCAGCAGCTTGGGGCCAGAGATAGCGGGAGTGGGGACCCAGTACTTC. This encodes CASSLGPEIAGVGTQYF.